The T cell receptor (beta chain) under discussion was sequenced for a study of T cells after yellow fever vaccination. Study-level background: Any fraction with a low cell number was prepared using SMART-Seq v4 Ultra Low Input.

From germline, CDR1 is SGHTA and CDR2 FQGNSA. V shed 1 base and J 4 bases; nucleotides not matched to a gene: 3. The CDR3 has 16 amino acids. Each CDR3 protein is one row after TCRdb ran MiXCR on the 5' RACE reads. The sample holds around 350,000 distinct CDR3 sequences; around a tenth are singletons and the top ten take roughly a sixth. This chain joins TRBV7-2 and TRBJ2-5; 13 nucleotides match TRBD2. The receptor's source is a man aged 18 to 30 who received the YFV17D yellow fever vaccine. The input for sequencing was PBMCs, taken on the day of the first yellow fever vaccination. CDR3 sequence: CASSLVLAGGGETQYF. The CDR3 DNA reads TGTGCCAGCAGCTTAGTACTAGCGGGGGGGGGAGAGACCCAGTACTTC. Based on the CDR3 plus reference TRBV7-2 and TRBJ2-5, the full variable domain is GAGVSQSPSNKVTEKGKDVELRCDPISGHTALYWYRQSLGQGLEFLIYFQGNSAPDKSGLPSDRFSAERTGGSVSTLTIQRTQQEDSAVYLCASSLVLAGGGETQYFGPGTRLLVL.